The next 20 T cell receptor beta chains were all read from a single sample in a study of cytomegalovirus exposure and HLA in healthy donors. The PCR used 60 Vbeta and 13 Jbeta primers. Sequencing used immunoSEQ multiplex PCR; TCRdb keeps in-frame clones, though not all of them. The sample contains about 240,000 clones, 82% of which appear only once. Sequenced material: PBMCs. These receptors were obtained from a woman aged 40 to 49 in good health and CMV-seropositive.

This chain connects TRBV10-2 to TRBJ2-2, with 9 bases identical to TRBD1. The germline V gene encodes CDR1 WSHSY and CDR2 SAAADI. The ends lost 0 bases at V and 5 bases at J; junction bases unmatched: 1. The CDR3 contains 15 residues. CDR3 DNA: TGCGCCAGCAGTGAGTCGACAGGGGGGACCGGGGAGCTGTTTTTT. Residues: CASSESTGGTGELFF.

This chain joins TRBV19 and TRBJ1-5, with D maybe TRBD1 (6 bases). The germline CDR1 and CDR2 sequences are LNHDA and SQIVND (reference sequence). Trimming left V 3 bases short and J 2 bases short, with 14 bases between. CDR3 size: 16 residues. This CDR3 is CASSIGLGARNQPQHF. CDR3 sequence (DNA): TGTGCCAGTAGTATTGGGCTGGGGGCTCGCAATCAGCCCCAGCATTTT.

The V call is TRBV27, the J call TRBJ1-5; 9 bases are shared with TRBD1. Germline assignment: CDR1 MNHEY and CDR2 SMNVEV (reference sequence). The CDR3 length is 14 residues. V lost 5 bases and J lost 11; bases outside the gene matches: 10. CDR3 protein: CASSLDTGGATQHF. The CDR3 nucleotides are TGTGCCAGCAGTCTAGATACAGGGGGCGCGACCCAGCATTTT.

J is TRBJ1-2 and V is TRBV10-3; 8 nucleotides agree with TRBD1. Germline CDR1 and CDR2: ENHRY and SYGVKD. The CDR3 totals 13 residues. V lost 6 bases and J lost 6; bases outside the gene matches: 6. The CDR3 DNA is TGTGCCATCAGAAACGGGACAGGACATGGCTACACCTTC. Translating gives CAIRNGTGHGYTF.

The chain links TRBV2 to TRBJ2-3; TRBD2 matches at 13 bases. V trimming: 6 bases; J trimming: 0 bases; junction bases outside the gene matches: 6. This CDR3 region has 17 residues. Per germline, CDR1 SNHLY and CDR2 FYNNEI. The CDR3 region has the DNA TGTGCCAGCAGGACGGGGACTAGCGGGGCTAGCACAGATACGCAGTATTTT. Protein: CASRTGTSGASTDTQYF.

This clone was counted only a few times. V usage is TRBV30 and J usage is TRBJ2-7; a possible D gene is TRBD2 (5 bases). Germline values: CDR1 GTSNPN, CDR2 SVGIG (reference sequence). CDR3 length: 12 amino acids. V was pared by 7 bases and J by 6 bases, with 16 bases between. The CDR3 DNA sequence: TGTGCCTCCCAGAGGGATGAGGGCGAGCAGTACTTC. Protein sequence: CASQRDEGEQYF.

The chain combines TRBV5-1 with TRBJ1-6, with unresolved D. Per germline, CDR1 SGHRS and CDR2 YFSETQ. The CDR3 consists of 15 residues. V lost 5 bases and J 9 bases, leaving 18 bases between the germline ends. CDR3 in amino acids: CASRRLPQAVSPLHF. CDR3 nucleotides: TGCGCCAGCAGACGTCTTCCTCAAGCTGTTTCACCCCTCCACTTT.

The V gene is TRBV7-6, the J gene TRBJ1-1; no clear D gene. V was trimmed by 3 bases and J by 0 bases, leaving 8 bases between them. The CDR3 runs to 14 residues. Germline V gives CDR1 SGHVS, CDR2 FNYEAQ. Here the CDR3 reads CASSFTDLNTEAFF. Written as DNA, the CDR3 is TGTGCCAGCAGCTTTACAGACCTGAACACTGAAGCTTTCTTT.

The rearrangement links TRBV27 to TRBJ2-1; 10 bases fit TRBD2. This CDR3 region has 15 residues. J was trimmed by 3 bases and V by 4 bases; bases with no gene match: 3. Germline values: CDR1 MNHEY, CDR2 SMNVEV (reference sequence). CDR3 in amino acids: CASSSGLASYNEQFF. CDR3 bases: TGTGCCAGCAGTTCGGGACTAGCGAGCTACAATGAGCAGTTCTTC.

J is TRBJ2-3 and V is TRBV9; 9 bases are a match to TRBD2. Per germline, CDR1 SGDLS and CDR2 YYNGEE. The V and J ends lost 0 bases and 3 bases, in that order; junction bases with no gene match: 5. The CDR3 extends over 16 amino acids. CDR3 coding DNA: TGTGCCAGCAGCGTAGAGTTAGCGGGAGCGACAGATACGCAGTATTTT. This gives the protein CASSVELAGATDTQYF.

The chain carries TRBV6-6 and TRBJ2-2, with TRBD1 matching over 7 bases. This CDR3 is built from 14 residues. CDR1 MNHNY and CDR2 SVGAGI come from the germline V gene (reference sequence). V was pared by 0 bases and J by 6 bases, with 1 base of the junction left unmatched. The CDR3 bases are TGTGCCAGCAGTTACTCCCAGGGGGCCGGGGAGCTGTTTTTT. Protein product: CASSYSQGAGELFF.

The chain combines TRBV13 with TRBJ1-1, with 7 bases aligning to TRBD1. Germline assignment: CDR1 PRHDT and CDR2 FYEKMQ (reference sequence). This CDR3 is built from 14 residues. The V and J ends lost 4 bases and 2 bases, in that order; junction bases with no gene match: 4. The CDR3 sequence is CASSSRGPNTEAFF. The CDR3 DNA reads TGTGCCAGCAGCTCGAGGGGGCCAAACACTGAAGCTTTCTTT.

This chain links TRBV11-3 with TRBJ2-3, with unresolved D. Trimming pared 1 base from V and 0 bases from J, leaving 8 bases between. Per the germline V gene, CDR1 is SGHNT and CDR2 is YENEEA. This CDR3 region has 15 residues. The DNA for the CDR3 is TGTGCCAGCAGCTTAGGGCAGATTAGCACAGATACGCAGTATTTT. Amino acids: CASSLGQISTDTQYF. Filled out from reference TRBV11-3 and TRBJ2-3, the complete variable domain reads EAGVVQSPRYKIIEKKQPVAFWCNPISGHNTLYWYLQNLGQGPELLIRYENEEAVDDSQLPKDRFSAERLKGVDSTLKIQPAELGDSAVYLCASSLGQISTDTQYFGPGTRLTVL.

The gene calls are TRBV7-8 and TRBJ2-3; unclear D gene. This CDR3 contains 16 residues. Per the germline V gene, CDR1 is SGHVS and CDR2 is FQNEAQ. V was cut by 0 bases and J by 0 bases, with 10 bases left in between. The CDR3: CASSLAPRGSTDTQYF. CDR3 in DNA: TGTGCCAGCAGCTTAGCTCCGCGCGGAAGCACAGATACGCAGTATTTT.

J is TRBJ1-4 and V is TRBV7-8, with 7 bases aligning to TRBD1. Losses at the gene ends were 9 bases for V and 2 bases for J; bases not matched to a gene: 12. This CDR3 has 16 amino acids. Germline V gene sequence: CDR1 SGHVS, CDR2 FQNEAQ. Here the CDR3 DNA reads TGTGCCAGTAAGACAGGGAGAGGTTCCACTAATGAAAAACTGTTTTTT. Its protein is CASKTGRGSTNEKLFF.

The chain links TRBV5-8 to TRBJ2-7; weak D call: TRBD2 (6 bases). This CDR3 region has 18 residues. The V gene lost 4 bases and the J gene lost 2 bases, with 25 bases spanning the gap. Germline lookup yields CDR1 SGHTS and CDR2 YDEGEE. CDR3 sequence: CASSPGTSLRMRAYEQYF. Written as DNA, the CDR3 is TGTGCCAGCAGCCCTGGCACTAGCCTGCGGATGAGAGCCTACGAGCAGTACTTC.

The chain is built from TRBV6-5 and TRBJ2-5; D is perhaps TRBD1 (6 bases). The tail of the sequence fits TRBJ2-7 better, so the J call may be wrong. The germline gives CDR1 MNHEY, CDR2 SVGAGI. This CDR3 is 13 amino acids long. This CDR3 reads CASSRDISYEQYF. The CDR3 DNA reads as TGTGCCAGCAGTCGGGACATATCCTACGAGCAGTACTTC.

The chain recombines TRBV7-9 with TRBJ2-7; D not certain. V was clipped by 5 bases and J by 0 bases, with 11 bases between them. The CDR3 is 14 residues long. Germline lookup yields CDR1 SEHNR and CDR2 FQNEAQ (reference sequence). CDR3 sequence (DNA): TGTGCCAGCAGCCCCCGGGTGCCCTCCTACGAGCAGTACTTC. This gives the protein CASSPRVPSYEQYF.

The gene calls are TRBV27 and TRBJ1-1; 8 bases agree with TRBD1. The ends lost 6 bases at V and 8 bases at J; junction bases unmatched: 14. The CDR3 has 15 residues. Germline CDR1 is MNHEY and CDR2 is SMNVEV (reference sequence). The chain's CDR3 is CASRELGTGRSEAFF. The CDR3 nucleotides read TGTGCCAGCAGGGAACTTGGGACAGGCCGGTCGGAAGCTTTCTTT.

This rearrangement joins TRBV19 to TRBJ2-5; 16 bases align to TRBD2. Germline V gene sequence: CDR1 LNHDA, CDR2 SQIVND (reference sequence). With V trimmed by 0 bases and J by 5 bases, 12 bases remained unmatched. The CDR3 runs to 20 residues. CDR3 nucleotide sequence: TGTGCCAGTAGTATAGATGCAGGGTCGGGACTAGCGGGAGGGCCCGAGACCCAGTACTTC. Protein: CASSIDAGSGLAGGPETQYF.